These 30 T cell receptor beta chains were sequenced from one sample in a study of regulatory and conventional T cells in RAG deficiency. Blood CD4+ CD25-low CD127-high conventional T cells supplied the genomic DNA template. Data came from immunoSEQ multiplex PCR; TCRdb stores just in-frame clones and leaves some out. Of around 25,000 clones listed, roughly 96% were seen once; the top ten hold around 1.4%. The sample was also reused in another study, on regulatory T cells. As that report states: Amplification used 52 TRBV primers and 13 TRBJ primers.

The sample was CD25- CD4+ T cells sorted from blood. These receptors were taken from a human donor in good health.

The chain is built from TRBV11-2 and TRBJ2-7; no clear D gene. With 5 bases removed from V and 3 bases from J, the gap between germline ends came to 11 bases. The CDR3 is made up of 13 amino acids. Looked up from germline, CDR1 is SGHAT and CDR2 is FQNNGV. The CDR3 nucleotides read TGTGCCAGCAGCCCCGAAGACATCTACGAGCAGTACTTC. Encoded protein: CASSPEDIYEQYF.

The chain links TRBV18 to TRBJ1-5; 10 bases are a match to TRBD1. Germline V gives CDR1 KGHSH, CDR2 LQKENI. The CDR3 is 17 residues long. V trimming: 3 bases; J trimming: 2 bases; junction bases outside the gene matches: 7. CDR3 coding DNA: TGTGCCAGCTCACCGACGGGGACAGGGGCTGGCAATCAGCCCCAGCATTTT. As protein: CASSPTGTGAGNQPQHF.

V gene TRBV11-2 combines with J gene TRBJ2-5; tentatively, D is TRBD1 (6 bases). Germline CDR1 is SGHAT and CDR2 is FQNNGV. The CDR3 sequence is 14 residues long. V lost 6 bases and J lost 7, with 18 bases in between. The CDR3 nucleotides read TGTGCCAGCAGTTCAGGGGACCGGGGTCGGACCCAGTACTTC. This codes for CASSSGDRGRTQYF.

The chain is built from TRBV2 and TRBJ1-2; D is perhaps TRBD1 (5 bases). CDR1 and CDR2 (germline): SNHLY, FYNNEI. The CDR3 has 15 amino acids. V shed 6 bases and J shed 2 bases, with 16 bases lying between them. The CDR3 is CASRFRTGENYGYTF. CDR3 nucleotide sequence: TGTGCCAGCAGGTTCAGAACAGGAGAAAACTATGGCTACACCTTC.

V is TRBV30 and J is TRBJ1-1; TRBD1 agrees at 8 bases. Per the germline V gene, CDR1 is GTSNPN and CDR2 is SVGIG (reference sequence). CDR3 length equals 16 residues. Unmatched junction bases numbered 14, after V lost 2 bases and J lost 6 bases. The CDR3 here is CAWSPGGSLLSAEAFF. CDR3 DNA: TGTGCCTGGAGTCCAGGGGGCTCCCTTCTGTCCGCTGAAGCTTTCTTT. Full variable domain (rest looked up from reference TRBV30 and TRBJ1-1): SQTIHQWPATLVQPVGSPLSLECTVEGTSNPNLYWYRQAAGRGLQLLFYSVGIGQISSEVPQNLSASRPQDRQFILSSKKLLLSDSGFYLCAWSPGGSLLSAEAFFGQGTRLTVV.

As for this clone: The junction does not match germline at one end; this may be a read error. The sample carries other DNA sequences with the same CDR3. The V call is TRBV5-6, the J call TRBJ1-6, with D maybe TRBD1 (6 bases). There are 18 residues in the CDR3. From germline, CDR1 is SGHDT and CDR2 YYEEEE. This chain's CDR3 is CASSSPKSQGTYNSPLHF. CDR3 bases: TGTGCCAGCAGCTCGCCCAAGTCTCAGGGGACCTATAATTCCCCCCTCCACTTT.

The rearrangement links TRBV29-1 to TRBJ2-5; 8 bases map to TRBD1. Losses at the gene ends were 3 bases for V and 5 bases for J; bases not matched to a gene: 5. The CDR3 is 13 amino acids. Germline CDR1 SQVTM, CDR2 ANQGSEA. The CDR3 DNA sequence: TGCAGCGTTGAGAGACAGGGGAGGGAGACCCAGTACTTC. It specifies CSVERQGRETQYF.

The genes are TRBV7-6 and TRBJ2-3, with 12 bases lining up with TRBD2. CDR1 is SGHVS and CDR2 is FNYEAQ in the germline V gene. CDR3 size: 17 residues. The ends lost 3 bases at V and 4 bases at J; junction bases unmatched: 8. The DNA for the CDR3 is TGTGCCAGCAGCTTTTCGGCTAGCGGGGGGGCGGCAGATACGCAGTATTTT. It is translated as CASSFSASGGAADTQYF.

The chain employs TRBV2 and TRBJ2-2, with a possible D match to TRBD1 (6 bases). Germline-derived CDR1 and CDR2 are SNHLY and FYNNEI. The CDR3 contains 14 residues. Trimming stripped 11 bases from V and 2 bases from J, with 15 bases between. The CDR3 region has the DNA TGTGCCGGCTTAAGGACAGTCAACACCGGGGAGCTGTTTTTT. Translated: CAGLRTVNTGELFF.

The chain is built from TRBV5-6 and TRBJ1-6; D is uncertain. V gave up 1 base and J gave up 7 bases, with 12 bases separating them. CDR1 is SGHDT, CDR2 YYEEEE, per germline. The CDR3 is 15 amino acids. The CDR3 DNA reads TGTGCCAGCAGCTTGAATGTGCAGTCAAATTCACCCCTCCACTTT. Its protein is CASSLNVQSNSPLHF.

V and J are TRBV28 and TRBJ1-6; TRBD1 is a possible D gene (6 bases). Looked up from germline, CDR1 is MDHEN and CDR2 is SYDVKM. The length of the CDR3 is 15 residues. The V end was cut by 5 bases, the J end by 9 bases, with 17 bases between. The CDR3 region has the DNA TGTGCCAGCAGTGTTGGGGGGGCATGGAGTTCACCCCTCCACTTT. Its protein is CASSVGGAWSSPLHF.

The chain joins TRBV29-1 to TRBJ1-5; TRBD1 might be the D (6 bases). V gave up 7 bases and J gave up 4 bases, with 14 bases separating them. CDR1 SQVTM and CDR2 ANQGSEA come from the germline V gene. The CDR3 runs 13 residues. This CDR3 reads CSALGGINQPQHF. As DNA, the CDR3 is TGCAGCGCCCTAGGGGGAATTAATCAGCCCCAGCATTTT.

The gene calls are TRBV19 and TRBJ1-6; D not certain. The CDR3 is made up of 17 amino acids. The germline gives CDR1 LNHDA, CDR2 SQIVND (reference sequence). Trimming pared 1 base from V and 8 bases from J, leaving 18 bases between. The CDR3 DNA is TGTGCCAGTAGTATAGCCCATCTGACGGCAGGTGATTCACCCCTCCACTTT. Its translation: CASSIAHLTAGDSPLHF.

The rearrangement joins TRBV30 to TRBJ1-3, with 7 nucleotides matching TRBD1. V lost 4 bases to trimming and J lost 4 bases; unmatched junction nucleotides: 7. The CDR3 has 14 amino acids. The V gene's germline CDR1 is GTSNPN and CDR2 SVGIG (reference sequence). The CDR3 bases are TGTGCCTGGAAACAGGGGTCCCCCGGAAACACCATATATTTT. It encodes CAWKQGSPGNTIYF.

The V and J genes are TRBV7-3 and TRBJ2-2; TRBD2 matches at 11 bases. Germline lookup yields CDR1 SGHTA and CDR2 FQGTGA. V dropped 3 bases and J dropped 5; count of bases not matched to a gene: 8. This CDR3 is built from 17 residues. The CDR3 region is CASSFSLAGAQTGELFF. CDR3 in DNA: TGTGCCAGCAGCTTTTCACTAGCGGGGGCCCAAACCGGGGAGCTGTTTTTT.

This chain links TRBV5-1 with TRBJ2-7; TRBD1 matches at 10 bases. CDR3 length: 15 amino acids. Germline V gene data show CDR1 as SGHRS and CDR2 as YFSETQ. J gave up 2 bases and V 2 bases, and 4 bases lay outside the gene matches. CDR3 amino acids: CASSLGTGVPYEQYF. CDR3 in DNA: TGCGCCAGCAGCTTAGGGACAGGGGTACCCTACGAGCAGTACTTC.

The chain uses TRBV5-4 and TRBJ2-3; TRBD2 might be the D (6 bases). CDR3 length: 12 residues. The V gene's germline CDR1 is SGHNT and CDR2 YYREEE (reference sequence). Trimming removed 3 bases at V and 7 bases at J, with 9 bases between. In nucleotides, the CDR3 is TGTGCCAGCAGCTGGGACTTGAATACGCAGTATTTT. It codes for CASSWDLNTQYF.

V is TRBV9 and J is TRBJ2-3, with no clear D. Trimming removed 0 bases at V and 1 base at J, with 9 bases between. Germline V gene sequence: CDR1 SGDLS, CDR2 YYNGEE. The CDR3 sequence is 15 residues long. The CDR3: CASSVVPTGTDTQYF. CDR3 coding DNA: TGTGCCAGCAGCGTAGTCCCCACAGGCACAGATACGCAGTATTTT.

V is TRBV27 and J is TRBJ1-5; no clear D. V was pared by 4 bases and J by 7 bases, with 11 bases between. The CDR3 has 13 residues. Per the germline V gene, CDR1 is MNHEY and CDR2 is SMNVEV (reference sequence). The CDR3 is CASSSRPEQPQHF. The CDR3 DNA reads TGTGCCAGCAGTTCGCGTCCCGAACAGCCCCAGCATTTT.

This chain joins TRBV4-2 and TRBJ1-5; no clear D. Germline CDR1 is LGHNA and CDR2 is YNFKEQ. The V gene lost 1 base and the J gene lost 5 bases, with 12 bases spanning the gap. The CDR3 is 15 amino acids. DNA for the CDR3: TGTGCCAGCAGCCAAGTGCGAGGGTTCGATCAGCCCCAGCATTTT. Its protein is CASSQVRGFDQPQHF.

This clone was found once. The V call is TRBV9, the J call TRBJ1-2, with D tentatively TRBD1 (5 bases). This CDR3 contains 16 residues. The V gene lost 0 bases and the J gene lost 2 bases, with 14 bases spanning the gap. Germline loops: CDR1 SGDLS, CDR2 YYNGEE. CDR3 nucleotide sequence: TGTGCCAGCAGCGTAGAGGCAGGACATCAAAACTATGGCTACACCTTC. Amino acid sequence: CASSVEAGHQNYGYTF. Full variable domain (remainder filled in from reference TRBV9 and TRBJ1-2): DSGVTQTPKHLITATGQRVTLRCSPRSGDLSVYWYQQSLDQGLQFLIQYYNGEERAKGNILERFSAQQFPDLHSELNLSSLELGDSALYFCASSVEAGHQNYGYTFGSGTRLTVV.

CDR3 sequence reads: CASGHLADSSYEQYF. Written as DNA, the CDR3 is TGCGCCAGCGGACATCTAGCGGATAGCTCCTACGAGCAGTACTTC. This sequence joins TRBV4-1 and TRBJ2-7; TRBD2 aligns across 7 bases. This CDR3 is 15 amino acids long. The ends lost 8 bases at V and 0 bases at J; junction bases unmatched: 10. Germline V lookup: CDR1 MGHRA, CDR2 YSYEKL.

This chain joins TRBV19 and TRBJ1-1; D is unresolved. Germline assignment: CDR1 LNHDA and CDR2 SQIVND (reference sequence). Trimming shortened V by 0 bases and J by 4 bases, and 12 bases separated the two germline ends. This CDR3 has 15 residues. The CDR3 loop is CASSIDGVRRTEAFF. In nucleotides, the CDR3 is TGTGCCAGTAGTATAGATGGAGTTCGTCGCACTGAAGCTTTCTTT.

V is TRBV30 and J is TRBJ2-7, with a possible D match to TRBD1 (6 bases). Germline V gene lookup returns CDR1 GTSNPN and CDR2 SVGIG (reference sequence). The CDR3 runs 15 residues. Trimming removed 1 base from V and 3 bases from J, with 16 bases in between. Written as DNA, the CDR3 is TGTGCCTGGAGTGGTACAGGGCTCTACCACTACGAGCAGTACTTC. Amino acid sequence: CAWSGTGLYHYEQYF. Variable domain in full (rest from reference TRBV30 and TRBJ2-7): SQTIHQWPATLVQPVGSPLSLECTVEGTSNPNLYWYRQAAGRGLQLLFYSVGIGQISSEVPQNLSASRPQDRQFILSSKKLLLSDSGFYLCAWSGTGLYHYEQYFGPGTRLTVT.

The CDR3 region is CASSFGLAGGSYNEQFF. The DNA of the CDR3 is TGTGCCAGCAGCTTCGGGCTAGCGGGGGGGTCCTACAATGAGCAGTTCTTC. This chain connects TRBV5-6 to TRBJ2-1, with 12 bases identical to TRBD2. Germline CDR1 and CDR2: SGHDT and YYEEEE. V trimming: 2 bases; J trimming: 1 base; junction bases outside the gene matches: 4. This CDR3 is built from 17 residues.

V is TRBV19 and J is TRBJ2-1, with TRBD2 matching 12 bases. CDR3 size: 15 residues. Germline assignment: CDR1 LNHDA and CDR2 SQIVND (reference sequence). The V gene end was trimmed by 5 bases and the J gene end by 9 bases; junction bases not matched to a gene: 8. Here the CDR3 DNA reads TGTGCCAGTAGTGAGACTAGCGGGGGTTTAGGTGAGCAGTTCTTC. It yields the protein CASSETSGGLGEQFF. Based on the CDR3 plus reference TRBV19 and TRBJ2-1, the full variable domain is DGGITQSPKYLFRKEGQNVTLSCEQNLNHDAMYWYRQDPGQGLRLIYYSQIVNDFQKGDIAEGYSVSREKKESFPLTVTSAQKNPTAFYLCASSETSGGLGEQFFGPGTRLTVL.

This clone occurred once. The chain recombines TRBV4-1 with TRBJ2-4; 14 bases map to TRBD2. In germline, CDR1 is MGHRA, CDR2 YSYEKL. Losses at the gene ends were 1 base for V and 4 bases for J; bases not matched to a gene: 3. This CDR3 contains 17 residues. CDR3 amino acids: CASSQGGLAGAKNIQYF. DNA of the CDR3: TGCGCCAGCAGCCAAGGGGGACTAGCGGGGGCGAAAAACATTCAGTACTTC.

This clone has just one count. The rearrangement uses TRBV7-2 and TRBJ2-7; 8 bases fit TRBD1. V was pared by 5 bases and J by 2 bases, with 8 bases of the junction left unmatched. CDR3 length: 15 amino acids. Looked up from germline, CDR1 is SGHTA and CDR2 is FQGNSA. The CDR3 nucleotides are TGTGCCAGCAGCCTCGGACAGGGAAGGACCTACGAGCAGTACTTC. Translation: CASSLGQGRTYEQYF.

The V and J genes are TRBV6-1 and TRBJ2-7; D is perhaps TRBD2 (5 bases). The germline V gene encodes CDR1 MNHNS and CDR2 SASEGT. Trimming removed 5 bases at V and 3 bases at J, with 17 bases between. The CDR3 has 15 residues. The CDR3 region is CASSKDFPRIYEQYF. The DNA for the CDR3 is TGTGCCAGCAGTAAGGACTTCCCCAGGATCTACGAGCAGTACTTC.

The chain has TRBV2 and TRBJ2-1; TRBD1 matches at 9 bases. The CDR3 contains 14 residues. Germline values: CDR1 SNHLY, CDR2 FYNNEI. With 7 bases clipped from V and 6 bases from J, the junction kept 7 bases outside the gene matches. The CDR3 DNA is TGTGCCAGCATAAGGGACAGGGTAGCCAATGAGCAGTTCTTC. It translates to CASIRDRVANEQFF.